Listed below are T cell receptor beta chains from one sample, sequenced in a study of human T cells and chemical hapten exposure. TCRdb ran MiXCR on the RACE reads and lists one entry per CDR3 protein. This sample yields about 260,000 distinct CDR3 sequences, of which approximately 8.6% are seen a single time; about 2.5% belongs to the top ten. This sample comprised whole blood, obtained in connection with sensitization to the hapten diphenylcyclopropenone (DPC). The source of these receptors is a middle-aged woman with alopecia areata. Some clones in this sample may be carry-over from other donors' samples. Both conserved end residues are trimmed from each CDR3. A D gene is named only where the DNA matches it firmly.

. | TRBJ2-1 | TRBV2 | ASKTGASTNEQF
TRBD1 | TRBJ1-2 | TRBV12-3/TRBV12-4 | ASGVGRGYGYT
TRBD1 | TRBJ1-1 | TRBV29-1 | SVEDLQGARKAEAF
TRBD1 | TRBJ1-5 | TRBV6-2/TRBV6-3 | ASSFSQGGAGQPQH
. | TRBJ1-5 | TRBV4-3 | ASSQEATAYSNQPQH
TRBD1 | TRBJ1-1 | TRBV5-1 | ASSLRDSETEAF
. | TRBJ2-7 | TRBV20-1 | SARGEGSSSYEQY
TRBD2 | TRBJ2-2 | TRBV6-2/TRBV6-3 | ASSYSMGGSQGRELF
. | TRBJ1-1 | TRBV14 | ASSQEGGRPNTEAF
TRBD2 | TRBJ2-1 | TRBV12-3/TRBV12-4 | ASTSLAGVSNEQF
TRBD2 | TRBJ2-5 | TRBV6-5 | ASSPTSGAGWTQY
. | TRBJ2-7 | TRBV28 | ASSLGRGGAV